This passage covers 13 T cell receptor beta chains from one sample sequenced in a study of memory CD4+ T cells and cytomegalovirus serostatus. Profiling relied on immunoSEQ multiplex PCR, and the TCRdb table lists in-frame clones only, not all of them. This sample has 75,000 to 90,000 clones; 80% occur once, and the top ten carry nearly 0.8%. The sort gate was single viable CD3+CD4+CD8-CD45RO+ cells for memory CD4+ T cells. Sample: memory CD4+ T cells from blood. Receptors originate from an adult in good health and CMV-seronegative.

V gene TRBV6-6 combines with J gene TRBJ2-7; 11 bases fit TRBD2. The CDR3 has 15 amino acids. Germline V gene sequence: CDR1 MNHNY, CDR2 SVGAGI (reference sequence). V lost 6 bases, J lost 0 bases, and 4 bases stayed unmatched. CDR3 in DNA: TGTGCCAGCAGGACGACTAGCGGGGTCTCCTACGAGCAGTACTTC. Its protein is CASRTTSGVSYEQYF.

The chain carries TRBV30 and TRBJ2-7; weak D call: TRBD1 (5 bases). The germline V and J ends were trimmed by 4 bases and 4 bases, with 14 bases remaining between them. The CDR3 length is 13 residues. Germline-derived CDR1 and CDR2 are GTSNPN and SVGIG (reference sequence). CDR3: CAWNRQRRYEQYF. The CDR3, as DNA: TGTGCCTGGAATCGACAGCGAAGATACGAGCAGTACTTC.

V usage is TRBV7-9 and J usage is TRBJ1-2; TRBD1 might be the D (6 bases). Trimming cost V 5 bases and J 6 bases, with 10 bases left between them. This CDR3 region has 12 residues. Germline values: CDR1 SEHNR, CDR2 FQNEAQ (reference sequence). The CDR3, as DNA: TGTGCCAGCAGCATCAGACAGGATGGCTACACCTTC. As protein: CASSIRQDGYTF.

The gene calls are TRBV6-1 and TRBJ2-4, with D unresolved. Trimming removed 5 bases at V and 6 bases at J, with 17 bases between. CDR3 length: 15 amino acids. The germline V gene has CDR1 MNHNS and CDR2 SASEGT. CDR3 DNA sequence: TGTGCCAGCAGTACCCTCTTCGGTGAGCGAAACATTCAGTACTTC. It translates to CASSTLFGERNIQYF.

Only a few counts were recorded for this clone. The chain couples TRBV5-1 to TRBJ2-1; D call uncertain. The germline V and J ends were trimmed by 4 bases and 9 bases, with 23 bases remaining between them. Per germline, CDR1 SGHRS and CDR2 YFSETQ. CDR3 length equals 16 residues. The CDR3 nucleotides read TGCGCCAGCAGCCTGGATATCGGCGGCGATAGAAGTGAGCAGTTCTTC. Amino acid sequence: CASSLDIGGDRSEQFF.

The chain has TRBV6-1 and TRBJ2-7; D remains unclear. CDR3 size: 14 residues. The V gene lost 0 bases and the J gene lost 3 bases, with 9 bases spanning the gap. The germline CDR1 and CDR2 sequences are MNHNS and SASEGT. CDR3 protein: CASSEAPVHYEQYF. In nucleotides, the CDR3 is TGTGCCAGCAGTGAAGCGCCGGTCCACTACGAGCAGTACTTC.

The rearrangement joins TRBV5-6 to TRBJ2-3; 9 bases align to TRBD1. The CDR3 totals 14 residues. Germline V lookup: CDR1 SGHDT, CDR2 YYEEEE. J lost 11 bases, V lost 3 bases, and 10 bases had no gene match. The CDR3 region is CASSWGTGRTGQYF. The CDR3 region has the DNA TGTGCCAGCAGCTGGGGGACAGGGAGAACGGGGCAGTATTTT.

CDR3 sequence: CASSGGGSTDTQYF. In nucleotides, the CDR3 is TGTGCCAGTAGCGGAGGGGGCAGCACAGATACGCAGTATTTT. The V and J genes are TRBV19 and TRBJ2-3, with D maybe TRBD1 (7 bases). Trimming took 6 bases from V and 0 from J, leaving 10 bases between them. The CDR3 has 14 residues. Germline V gene sequence: CDR1 LNHDA, CDR2 SQIVND (reference sequence).

The chain is built from TRBV5-5 and TRBJ1-4, with 7 bases matching TRBD1. Germline V gives CDR1 SGHKS, CDR2 YYEKEE (reference sequence). The V and J ends lost 0 bases and 8 bases, in that order; junction bases with no gene match: 10. The CDR3 covers 16 residues. The CDR3 DNA reads as TGTGCCAGCAGCTTGGGGGGGACAGCAGAAGGGGAAAAACTGTTTTTT. Translation gives CASSLGGTAEGEKLFF. Complete variable domain (other parts from reference TRBV5-5 and TRBJ1-4): DAGVTQSPTHLIKTRGQQVTLRCSPISGHKSVSWYQQVLGQGPQFIFQYYEKEERGRGNFPDRFSARQFPNYSSELNVNALLLGDSALYLCASSLGGTAEGEKLFFGSGTQLSVL.

V usage is TRBV7-9 and J usage is TRBJ1-1; tentative D call: TRBD1 (5 bases). The V and J ends lost 0 bases and 4 bases respectively, with 21 bases between them. The CDR3 runs 18 residues. CDR1 is SEHNR, CDR2 FQNEAQ, per germline (reference sequence). CDR3 loop: CASSLASGAQVLGTEAFF. In DNA form, the CDR3 reads TGTGCCAGCAGCTTAGCATCTGGGGCCCAGGTTTTGGGCACTGAAGCTTTCTTT. Full variable domain (missing parts from reference TRBV7-9 and TRBJ1-1): DTGVSQNPRHKITKRGQNVTFRCDPISEHNRLYWYRQTLGQGPEFLTYFQNEAQLEKSRLLSDRFSAERPKGSFSTLEIQRTEQGDSAMYLCASSLASGAQVLGTEAFFGQGTRLTVV.

The chain uses TRBV28 and TRBJ1-3, with a weak D call TRBD1 (6 bases). Germline CDR1 is MDHEN and CDR2 is SYDVKM. V lost 3 bases to trimming and J lost 9 bases, with 6 bases between them. This CDR3 is 11 amino acids long. The CDR3 region is CASSLDSTIYF. CDR3 sequence (DNA): TGTGCCAGCAGTTTGGACAGCACCATATATTTT.

This sequence joins TRBV29-1 and TRBJ2-5; no reliable D call. The CDR3 contains 14 residues. From germline, CDR1 is SQVTM and CDR2 ANQGSEA. Deletions cut 3 bases from V and 4 bases from J, with 15 bases between. The DNA of the CDR3 is TGCAGCGTTGAGGCCACGACGCCGCTAGAGACCCAGTACTTC. Its protein is CSVEATTPLETQYF.

The rearrangement uses TRBV2 and TRBJ2-3; TRBD1 matches 9 bases. CDR1 SNHLY and CDR2 FYNNEI come from the germline V gene. This CDR3 region has 14 residues. V shed 7 bases, J shed 4 bases, and the junction held 6 bases outside the gene matches. CDR3 region: CASILQGASDTQYF. CDR3 DNA sequence: TGTGCCAGCATTCTACAGGGGGCGTCAGATACGCAGTATTTT.